This TCR beta chain stems from a study of T cells expressing NK-cell markers. Looking at the study overall: From sorted CD3+CD56+NKG2C+, CD3+CD56+NKG2C- and CD3+CD56-NKG2C+ T cells came the TCR beta repertoires. General study findings and limits: Evidence did not settle whether expanded NKG2C+ T cell clones targeted HCMV.

Germline V gives CDR1 LGHNA, CDR2 YSLEER. CDR3 length equals 14 residues. TCRdb re-called the 5' RACE reads and gives one entry per CDR3 protein, without DNA. Listed are roughly 300,000 distinct CDR3 sequences; 3.5% to 5% falls within the top ten. A remark on this clonotype: No antigen is known for it.

Input material: blood T cells: a sorted CD56 or NKG2C T cell subset, CD4+ or CD8+ T cells, or bulk PBMC T cells (not recorded which). V usage is TRBV4-3 and J usage is TRBJ1-4. This receptor was taken from a woman between 18 and 70 years old in good health. CDR3: CASSQGNEREKLFF.